These 25 T cell receptor beta chains were sequenced from one sample in a study of cytomegalovirus exposure and HLA in healthy donors. With 60 Vbeta and 13 Jbeta primers, the PCR was carried out. Data came from immunoSEQ multiplex PCR; TCRdb stores just in-frame clones and leaves some out. The sample holds 140,000 to 150,000 clones; about 80% are singletons and the top ten take around 8.8%. What was sequenced was PBMCs. The receptors come from a woman aged 55-70 years in good health and CMV-seropositive.

CDR3 protein: CASSTRETQYF. In DNA, the CDR3 is TGTGCCAGCAGTACGAGGGAGACCCAGTACTTC. The chain carries TRBV28 and TRBJ2-5; D is unclear. CDR1 is MDHEN, CDR2 SYDVKM, per germline. The CDR3 covers 11 residues. Trimming removed 5 bases from V and 5 bases from J, with 6 bases in between.

This clone was detected only once. V is TRBV28 and J is TRBJ1-4; the match to TRBD1 covers 10 bases. Losses at the gene ends were 5 bases for V and 10 bases for J; bases not matched to a gene: 22. Per germline, CDR1 MDHEN and CDR2 SYDVKM. The CDR3 is 19 amino acids. CDR3 protein: CASSQKSRDRGIIGVKLFF. The CDR3 nucleotides are TGTGCCAGCAGTCAAAAGAGCCGGGACAGGGGAATTATAGGAGTAAAACTGTTTTTT. The full variable domain, rest sourced from reference TRBV28 and TRBJ1-4, is DVKVTQSSRYLVKRTGEKVFLECVQDMDHENMFWYRQDPGLGLRLIYFSYDVKMKEKGDIPEGYSVSREKKERFSLILESASTNQTSMYLCASSQKSRDRGIIGVKLFFGSGTQLSVL.

This chain connects TRBV4-2 to TRBJ2-2; 7 bases agree with TRBD1. CDR1 is LGHNA and CDR2 is YNFKEQ in the germline V gene. The V and J ends lost 3 bases and 6 bases, in that order; junction bases with no gene match: 4. The length of the CDR3 is 14 residues. The DNA for the CDR3 is TGTGCCAGCAGCCAGGGACAGCTTTCCGGGGAGCTGTTTTTT. This translates into CASSQGQLSGELFF.

This sequence joins TRBV7-9 and TRBJ2-7, with D perhaps TRBD1 (5 bases). CDR1 and CDR2 (germline): SEHNR, FQNEAQ (reference sequence). V lost 3 bases to trimming and J lost 6 bases, with 9 bases between them. The CDR3 is 12 amino acids. The CDR3 nucleotides read TGTGCCAGCAGCTTGGAAAGGGGCGAGCAGTACTTC. Amino acid sequence: CASSLERGEQYF.

The gene calls are TRBV5-1 and TRBJ2-7; no definite D call. Germline V gene lookup returns CDR1 SGHRS and CDR2 YFSETQ. Trimming pared 5 bases from V and 1 base from J, leaving 16 bases between. The CDR3 consists of 15 residues. This chain's CDR3 is CASRREVTPSYEQYF. DNA of the CDR3: TGCGCCAGCAGGCGAGAGGTGACCCCGTCCTACGAGCAGTACTTC.

V is TRBV6-5 and J is TRBJ1-5; D is perhaps TRBD1 (5 bases). The germline CDR1 and CDR2 sequences are MNHEY and SVGAGI. V dropped 4 bases and J dropped 4 bases, with 8 bases sitting between them. The CDR3 has 13 amino acids. CDR3 protein: CASSFRENQPQHF. Here the CDR3 DNA reads TGTGCCAGCAGTTTCAGGGAAAATCAGCCCCAGCATTTT.

J is TRBJ2-1 and V is TRBV6-1; 7 bases fit TRBD1. The CDR3 consists of 14 residues. The V and J ends lost 6 bases and 9 bases, in that order; junction bases with no gene match: 11. Per the germline V gene, CDR1 is MNHNS and CDR2 is SASEGT. CDR3 DNA: TGTGCCAGCAGGGCCGGGACAGATCTAAGTGAGCAGTTCTTC. Its protein product is CASRAGTDLSEQFF.

V is TRBV10-3 and J is TRBJ1-2, with 10 bases lining up with TRBD1. There are 15 residues in the CDR3. Germline V gene sequence: CDR1 ENHRY, CDR2 SYGVKD. Germline trimming cut 4 bases from V and 6 bases from J; bases unmatched to any gene: 8. In nucleotides, the CDR3 is TGTGCCATCAGTGGGGGACAGGGGAGGCGGAATGGCTACACCTTC. Translation: CAISGGQGRRNGYTF.

This clone has a handful of counts. The V call is TRBV11-3, the J call TRBJ2-1, with 8 bases that match TRBD1. Unmatched junction bases numbered 7, after V lost 5 bases and J lost 7 bases. Germline V gene lookup returns CDR1 SGHNT and CDR2 YENEEA. The CDR3 totals 14 residues. This chain's CDR3 is CASSPRTGKNEQFF. The CDR3 region has the DNA TGTGCCAGCAGCCCCAGGACAGGGAAGAATGAGCAGTTCTTC.

This clone has just one count. The chain links TRBV28 to TRBJ2-5; no clear D. The DNA end favors TRBJ2-7, so the J call may be wrong. The germline V gene encodes CDR1 MDHEN and CDR2 SYDVKM. This CDR3 spans 12 amino acids. CDR3 nucleotide sequence: TGTGCCAGCAGTTTAGGTGGGCACGAGCAGTACTTC. It is translated as CASSLGGHEQYF.

V gene TRBV23-1 combines with J gene TRBJ2-1; TRBD2 agrees at 7 bases. TRBV23-1 is classed as an ORF, of uncertain function. Trimming at V came to 4 bases and at J to 5 bases, leaving 8 bases not matched to a gene. There are 15 residues in the CDR3. The CDR3 DNA is TGCGCCAGCAGTCCGGGCGGGAGATGGCACAATGAGCAGTTCTTC. Encoded protein: CASSPGGRWHNEQFF.

The J gene is TRBJ2-3, the V gene TRBV6-4; no clear D gene. The CDR3 extends over 13 amino acids. V dropped 0 bases and J dropped 8 bases, with 9 bases sitting between them. CDR1 MRHNA and CDR2 SNTAGT come from the germline V gene. The CDR3 nucleotides read TGTGCCAGCAGTGACTCGTACCTCGGTACGCAGTATTTT. Its translation is CASSDSYLGTQYF.

This chain joins TRBV4-2 and TRBJ2-3; 14 bases agree with TRBD2. Trimming at V came to 0 bases and at J to 6 bases, leaving 11 bases not matched to a gene. The length of the CDR3 is 19 residues. Germline V gene data show CDR1 as LGHNA and CDR2 as YNFKEQ. For the CDR3, the DNA is TGTGCCAGCAGCCAAGAAAGACTAGCGGGAGGGAGGGGGCCGGATACGCAGTATTTT. Amino acid sequence: CASSQERLAGGRGPDTQYF.

The chain couples TRBV15 to TRBJ1-6; D gene uncertain. Germline V gives CDR1 LNHNV, CDR2 YYDKDF (reference sequence). The CDR3 covers 12 residues. The V end was cut by 3 bases, the J end by 6 bases, with 3 bases between. The CDR3 sequence is CATSRSNSPLHF. CDR3 bases: TGTGCCACCAGCAGGAGTAATTCACCCCTCCACTTT.

The chain recombines TRBV30 with TRBJ1-5, with 9 bases that match TRBD1. The junction had 9 bases not matched to a gene; V was cut back by 5 bases and J by 7 bases. Germline values: CDR1 GTSNPN, CDR2 SVGIG (reference sequence). CDR3 length: 14 amino acids. CDR3 sequence (DNA): TGTGCCTGGGGGACAGGGAACGAATGGCAGCCCCAGCATTTT. Translating gives CAWGTGNEWQPQHF.

J is TRBJ1-2 and V is TRBV28; TRBD1 is a possible D gene (5 bases). V was shortened by 6 bases and J by 7 bases, with 15 bases between the two germline ends. Germline loops: CDR1 MDHEN, CDR2 SYDVKM. The CDR3 runs 13 residues. The CDR3 DNA follows: TGTGCCAGCAGACGACAGCCTGCCTCTGGCTACACCTTC. Its protein product is CASRRQPASGYTF.

V and J are TRBV5-1 and TRBJ2-5; 8 bases agree with TRBD2. The V gene end was trimmed by 0 bases and the J gene end by 7 bases; junction bases not matched to a gene: 11. Germline V CDR1 and CDR2: SGHRS, YFSETQ. The CDR3 has 16 amino acids. The CDR3 DNA is TGCGCCAGCAGCTTGGCCTCGGGAGGGTTTGTTGGGACCCAGTACTTC. As protein: CASSLASGGFVGTQYF.

In its sample, this clone was seen a few times. V gene TRBV19 combines with J gene TRBJ2-2; D is unclear. V was pared by 0 bases and J by 1 base, with 18 bases between. The germline gives CDR1 LNHDA, CDR2 SQIVND (reference sequence). This CDR3 has 19 residues. As DNA, the CDR3 is TGTGCCAGTAGTATAGATCCTAGGTTGCGGATTTTGAACACCGGGGAGCTGTTTTTT. Translating gives CASSIDPRLRILNTGELFF.

V is TRBV9 and J is TRBJ2-7, with 7 bases matching TRBD1. Germline V gene data show CDR1 as SGDLS and CDR2 as YYNGEE. The CDR3 contains 14 residues. V was clipped by 3 bases and J by 2 bases; unmatched bases: 5. DNA for the CDR3: TGTGCCAGCAGCGCCGGACAGGCTACCTACGAGCAGTACTTC. It codes for CASSAGQATYEQYF.

The V and J genes are TRBV11-3 and TRBJ2-7; 7 nucleotides agree with TRBD2. Germline trimming cut 5 bases from V and 3 bases from J; bases unmatched to any gene: 7. CDR1 SGHNT and CDR2 YENEEA come from the germline V gene. There are 14 residues in the CDR3. CDR3 in DNA: TGTGCCAGCAGCCGAGAGCGGGGCTACTACGAGCAGTACTTC. Protein: CASSRERGYYEQYF.

This chain uses TRBV14 with TRBJ1-2; weak D call: TRBD1 (6 bases). Trimming removed 4 bases at V and 4 bases at J, with 16 bases between. CDR1 SGHDN and CDR2 FVKESK come from the germline V gene. CDR3 length equals 15 residues. The CDR3, as DNA: TGTGCCAGCAGCCCACAGGGATATGGCGTCTATGGCTACACCTTC. The encoded protein is CASSPQGYGVYGYTF.

The chain links TRBV4-1 to TRBJ1-3, with a possible D match to TRBD1 (6 bases). Trimming left V 1 base short and J 7 bases short, with 17 bases between. The CDR3 runs to 16 residues. Germline CDR1 reads MGHRA; CDR2 reads YSYEKL. The CDR3 here is CASSQGAGEGGNTIYF. As DNA, the CDR3 is TGCGCCAGCAGCCAAGGAGCGGGAGAGGGGGGGAACACCATATATTTT.

The chain joins TRBV28 to TRBJ2-1; tentatively, D is TRBD1 (6 bases). V lost 5 bases, J lost 14 bases, and 19 bases lay in between. The germline V gene has CDR1 MDHEN and CDR2 SYDVKM. This CDR3 spans 13 amino acids. CDR3 in amino acids: CASSPGAGAGKFF. DNA for the CDR3: TGTGCCAGCAGTCCCGGGGCAGGGGCTGGGAAGTTCTTC.

In this sample, this clone turned up once. The chain couples TRBV29-1 to TRBJ1-2; a possible D gene is TRBD1 (5 bases). Germline CDR1 is SQVTM and CDR2 is ANQGSEA. Trimming stripped 1 base from V and 8 bases from J, with 11 bases between. There are 12 residues in the CDR3. CDR3 region: CSVEGEGHGYTF. DNA for the CDR3: TGCAGCGTTGAAGGGGAGGGGCACGGCTACACCTTC.

V usage is TRBV5-3 and J usage is TRBJ1-2; D might be TRBD1 (6 bases). Being an ORF, TRBV5-3 has a function that is uncertain. V was pared by 1 base and J by 8 bases, with 24 bases between. This CDR3 has 17 residues. DNA for the CDR3: TGTGCCAGAAGCTTGCAAGCATCCGGGGGGCCCCGGGAGGGCTACACCTTC. Its protein is CARSLQASGGPREGYTF.